These T cell receptor beta chains were read from a single sample in a study of blood T cell repertoires in COVID-19. The method was immunoSEQ multiplex PCR; TCRdb's version includes in-frame clones alone and lacks a portion of them. The table shows 50,000 to 65,000 clones, with 85% to 95% occurring only once. Sequencing input: peripheral blood. The receptors stem from a man between 45 and 60 years old with active COVID-19. CDR3s include the opening cysteine and the closing phenylalanine or tryptophan. D genes are given only for firm matches.

TRBV27	TRBJ1-2	-	TGTGCCAGCACCCTAAGGCCAGGGAATCCTTTAAGCTATGGCTACACCTTC	CASTLRPGNPLSYGYTF
TRBV19	TRBJ1-1	TRBD1	TGTGCCAGTTGGGACAGGGGCGAAATTAACACTGAAGCTTTCTTT	CASWDRGEINTEAFF
TRBV19	TRBJ2-3	-	TGTGCCAGTAGTAAGGGGGGGCCGCAAATCACAGATACGCAGTATTTT	CASSKGGPQITDTQYF
TRBV5-4	TRBJ2-1	TRBD2	TGTGCCAGCAGCTCCCTAGCGGAAGTATACAATGAGCAGTTCTTC	CASSSLAEVYNEQFF
TRBV7-9	TRBJ2-1	TRBD1	TGTGCCAGCAGCGTATCCCCAGGGGGCGGGTCCTACAATGAGCAGTTCTTC	CASSVSPGGGSYNEQFF
TRBV5-4	TRBJ2-1	-	TGTGCCAGCAGTGTAGGGGGGGCAGACTACAATGAGCAGTTCTTC	CASSVGGADYNEQFF
TRBV6-6	TRBJ1-5	-	TGTGCCAGCAGTTATATGGAGGCCAATCAGCCCCAGCATTTT	CASSYMEANQPQHF
TRBV7-7	TRBJ2-1	-	TGTGCCAGCAGCTTAGCCGGGAACTCCTACAATGAGCAGTTCTTC	CASSLAGNSYNEQFF
TRBV7-8	TRBJ1-6	-	TGTGCCAGCAGCTTAAGCCGTTGGTCAGGGGAGAATTCACCCCTCCACTTT	CASSLSRWSGENSPLHF
TRBV18	TRBJ1-1	-	TGTGCCAGCTCGCCTCAGGGCACCAACACTGAAGCTTTCTTT	CASSPQGTNTEAFF